This TCR beta chain was observed in a study of blood T cell repertoires in COVID-19. Sequenced by immunoSEQ multiplex PCR; TCRdb stores in-frame clones only, minus some. The sample carries over 150,000 clones, 70% to 90% recorded once. This TCR came from an elderly woman with COVID-19, enrolled during active disease. What was sequenced was peripheral blood.

CDR3 loop: CATSRGSHGGRSYNEQFF. CDR3 nucleotide sequence: TGTGCCACCAGCAGAGGGAGCCATGGCGGGAGGAGTTACAATGAGCAGTTCTTC. This chain uses TRBV15 with TRBJ2-1; 8 bases agree with TRBD2. V dropped 1 base and J dropped 4; count of bases not matched to a gene: 12. The germline V gene has CDR1 LNHNV and CDR2 YYDKDF (reference sequence). The CDR3 sequence is 18 residues long.